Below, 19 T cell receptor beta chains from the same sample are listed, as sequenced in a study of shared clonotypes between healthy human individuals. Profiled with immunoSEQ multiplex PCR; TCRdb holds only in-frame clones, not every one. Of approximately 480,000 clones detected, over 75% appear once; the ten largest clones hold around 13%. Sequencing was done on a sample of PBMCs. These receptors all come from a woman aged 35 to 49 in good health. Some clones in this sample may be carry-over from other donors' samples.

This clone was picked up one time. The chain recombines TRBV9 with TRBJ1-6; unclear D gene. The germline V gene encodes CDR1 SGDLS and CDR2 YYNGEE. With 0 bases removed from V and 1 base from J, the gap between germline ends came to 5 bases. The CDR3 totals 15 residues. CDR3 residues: CASSVGGSYNSPLHF. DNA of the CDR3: TGTGCCAGCAGCGTAGGGGGTTCCTATAATTCACCCCTCCACTTT.

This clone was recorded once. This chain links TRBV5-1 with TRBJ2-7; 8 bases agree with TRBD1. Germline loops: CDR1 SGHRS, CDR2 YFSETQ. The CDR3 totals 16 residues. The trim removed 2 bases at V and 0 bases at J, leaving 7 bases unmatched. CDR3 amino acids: CASSFDHRGSSYEQYF. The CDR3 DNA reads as TGCGCCAGCAGCTTCGATCACAGGGGGAGCTCCTACGAGCAGTACTTC. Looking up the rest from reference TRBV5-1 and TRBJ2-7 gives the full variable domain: KAGVTQTPRYLIKTRGQQVTLSCSPISGHRSVSWYQQTPGQGLQFLFEYFSETQRNKGNFPGRFSGRQFSNSRSEMNVSTLELGDSALYLCASSFDHRGSSYEQYFGPGTRLTVT.

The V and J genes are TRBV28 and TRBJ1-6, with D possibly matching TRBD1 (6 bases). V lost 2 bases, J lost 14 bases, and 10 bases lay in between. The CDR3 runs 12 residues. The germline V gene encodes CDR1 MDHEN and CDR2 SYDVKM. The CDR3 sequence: CASSLRGLALHF. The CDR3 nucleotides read TGTGCCAGCAGTTTACGGGGGCTGGCCCTCCACTTT.

CDR3 nucleotide sequence: TGTGCCAGCAGTTTAGAGGGGAACTCCTACGAGCAGTACTTC. Protein product: CASSLEGNSYEQYF. This chain connects TRBV28 to TRBJ2-7; possibly TRBD1 or TRBD2 for D (5 bases each). The CDR3 loop spans 14 amino acids. Germline values: CDR1 MDHEN, CDR2 SYDVKM. V was trimmed by 2 bases and J by 0 bases, leaving 8 bases between them. The variable domain in full, with the rest retrieved from reference TRBV28 and TRBJ2-7, is DVKVTQSSRYLVKRTGEKVFLECVQDMDHENMFWYRQDPGLGLRLIYFSYDVKMKEKGDIPEGYSVSREKKERFSLILESASTNQTSMYLCASSLEGNSYEQYFGPGTRLTVT.

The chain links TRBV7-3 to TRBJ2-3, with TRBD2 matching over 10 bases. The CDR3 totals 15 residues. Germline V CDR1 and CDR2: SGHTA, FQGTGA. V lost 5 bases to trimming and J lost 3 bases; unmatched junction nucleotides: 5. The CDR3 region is CASSRMTSGTDTQYF. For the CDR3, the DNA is TGTGCCAGCAGCAGGATGACTAGCGGGACAGATACGCAGTATTTT.

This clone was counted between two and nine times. This CDR3 is CSVGSGNTEAFF. The DNA of the CDR3 is TGCAGCGTTGGCAGCGGGAACACTGAAGCTTTCTTT. The rearrangement uses TRBV29-1 and TRBJ1-1; D is uncertain. The V end was cut by 4 bases, the J end by 1 base, with 7 bases between. Germline V gene data show CDR1 as SQVTM and CDR2 as ANQGSEA. The CDR3 is 12 amino acids.

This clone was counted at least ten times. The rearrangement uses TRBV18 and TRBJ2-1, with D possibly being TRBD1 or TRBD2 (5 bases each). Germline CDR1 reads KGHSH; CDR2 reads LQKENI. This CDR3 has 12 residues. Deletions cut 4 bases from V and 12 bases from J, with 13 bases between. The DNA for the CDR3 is TGTGCCAGCTCACGGGACCCTCAAGGGCAGTTCTTC. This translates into CASSRDPQGQFF.

The DNA for the CDR3 is TGTGCCAGCAGCCAGGCGGGACTAGCGGGGCTTGGCGAAGAGACCCAGTACTTC. Its protein product is CASSQAGLAGLGEETQYF. The J gene is TRBJ2-5, the V gene TRBV4-2; 13 positions match TRBD2. J was trimmed by 3 bases and V by 3 bases; bases with no gene match: 10. CDR3 size: 18 residues. CDR1 is LGHNA, CDR2 YNFKEQ, per germline.

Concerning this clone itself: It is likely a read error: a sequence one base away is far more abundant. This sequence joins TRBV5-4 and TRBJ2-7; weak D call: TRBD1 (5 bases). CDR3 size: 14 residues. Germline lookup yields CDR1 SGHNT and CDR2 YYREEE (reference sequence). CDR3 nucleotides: TGTGCCAGCAGCTTGGGGGCAGGGTTGGGCGAGCAGCACTTC. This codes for CASSLGAGLGEQHF.

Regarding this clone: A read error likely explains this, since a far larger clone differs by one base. CDR3 nucleotide sequence: TGTGCCAGCAGCCAGACAGGGGTGAACACTGAAGCTTTCTTT. This translates into CASSQTGVNTEAFF. This chain connects TRBV7-2 to TRBJ1-1, with 8 bases fitting TRBD1. Germline assignment: CDR1 SGHTA and CDR2 FQGNSA. Trimming removed 5 bases from V and 0 bases from J; junction bases left unmatched: 2. CDR3 length: 14 amino acids.

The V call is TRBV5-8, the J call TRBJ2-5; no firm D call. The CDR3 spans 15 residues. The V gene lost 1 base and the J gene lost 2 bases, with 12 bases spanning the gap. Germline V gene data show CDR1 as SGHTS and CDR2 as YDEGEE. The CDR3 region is CASSLRTTWQETQYF. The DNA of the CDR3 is TGTGCCAGCAGCTTGCGCACCACTTGGCAAGAGACCCAGTACTTC. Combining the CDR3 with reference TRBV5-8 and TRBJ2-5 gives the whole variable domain EAGVTQSPTHLIKTRGQQATLRCSPISGHTSVYWYQQALGLGLQFLLWYDEGEERNRGNFPPRFSGRQFPNYSSELNVNALELEDSALYLCASSLRTTWQETQYFGPGTRLLVL.

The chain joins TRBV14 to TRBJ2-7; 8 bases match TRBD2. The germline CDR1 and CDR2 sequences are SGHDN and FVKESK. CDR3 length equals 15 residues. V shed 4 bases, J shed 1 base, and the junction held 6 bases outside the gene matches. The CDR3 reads CASSRVGGVSYEQYF. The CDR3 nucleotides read TGTGCCAGCAGCCGAGTCGGGGGGGTTTCCTACGAGCAGTACTTC.

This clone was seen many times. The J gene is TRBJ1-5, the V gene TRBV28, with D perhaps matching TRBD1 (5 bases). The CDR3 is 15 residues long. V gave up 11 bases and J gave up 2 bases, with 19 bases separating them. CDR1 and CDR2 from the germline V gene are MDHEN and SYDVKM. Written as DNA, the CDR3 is TGTGCCTCCGACTCCAGGGCTGGGGGCAATCAGCCCCAGCATTTT. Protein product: CASDSRAGGNQPQHF.

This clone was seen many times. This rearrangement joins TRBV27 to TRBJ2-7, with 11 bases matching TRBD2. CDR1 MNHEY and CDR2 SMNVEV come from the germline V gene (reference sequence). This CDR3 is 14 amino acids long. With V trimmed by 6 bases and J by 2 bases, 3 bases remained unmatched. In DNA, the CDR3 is TGTGCCAGCAGCCTGACTAGCGGGGCCTACGAGCAGTACTTC. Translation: CASSLTSGAYEQYF.

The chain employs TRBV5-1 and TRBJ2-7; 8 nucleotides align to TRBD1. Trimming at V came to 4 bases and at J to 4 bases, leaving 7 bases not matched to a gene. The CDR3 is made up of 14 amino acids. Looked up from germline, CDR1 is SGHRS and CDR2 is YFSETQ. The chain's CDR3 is CASSADRVGYEQYF. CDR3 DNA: TGCGCCAGCAGCGCGGACAGGGTAGGGTACGAGCAGTACTTC.

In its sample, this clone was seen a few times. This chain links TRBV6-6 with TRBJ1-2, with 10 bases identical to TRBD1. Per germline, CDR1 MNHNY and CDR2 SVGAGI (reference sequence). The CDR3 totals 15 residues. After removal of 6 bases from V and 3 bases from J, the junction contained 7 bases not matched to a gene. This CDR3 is CASSPSGQGDYGYTF. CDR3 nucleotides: TGTGCCAGCAGCCCCTCCGGACAGGGGGACTATGGCTACACCTTC.

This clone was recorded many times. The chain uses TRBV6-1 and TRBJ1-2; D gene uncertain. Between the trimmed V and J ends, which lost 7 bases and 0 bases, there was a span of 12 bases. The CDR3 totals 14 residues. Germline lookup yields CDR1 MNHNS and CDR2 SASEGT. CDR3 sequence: CASNGRSPNYGYTF. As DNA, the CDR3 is TGTGCCAGCAACGGGAGGAGTCCTAACTATGGCTACACCTTC.

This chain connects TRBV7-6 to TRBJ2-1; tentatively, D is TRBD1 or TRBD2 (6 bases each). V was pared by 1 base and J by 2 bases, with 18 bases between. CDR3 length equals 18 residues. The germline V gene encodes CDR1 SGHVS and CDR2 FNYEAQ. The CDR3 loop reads CASSLGGAGQRAYNEQFF. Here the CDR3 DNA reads TGTGCCAGCAGCTTAGGTGGGGCGGGACAACGGGCCTACAATGAGCAGTTCTTC. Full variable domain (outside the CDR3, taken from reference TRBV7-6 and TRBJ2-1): GAGVSQSPRYKVTKRGQDVALRCDPISGHVSLYWYRQALGQGPEFLTYFNYEAQQDKSGLPNDRFSAERPEGSISTLTIQRTEQRDSAMYRCASSLGGAGQRAYNEQFFGPGTRLTVL.

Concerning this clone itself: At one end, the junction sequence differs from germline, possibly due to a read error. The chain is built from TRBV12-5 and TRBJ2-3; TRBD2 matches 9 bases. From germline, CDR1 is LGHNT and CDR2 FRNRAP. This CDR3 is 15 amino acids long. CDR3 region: CASGVTGTLLAGYHF. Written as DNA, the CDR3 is TGTGCTAGTGGTGTTACAGGGACCCTACTAGCGGGCTACCATTTT.